The 24 T cell receptor beta chains below all came from one sample that was sequenced in a study of T cell changes during pregnancy in multiple sclerosis (dated by TCRdb to 2018 to 2020). The library relied on the immunoSEQ multiplex PCR assay. As stored in TCRdb, this immuneACCESS dataset retains in-frame rearrangements with V and J assigned. A fraction of the clones does not appear; measured against another copy, unresolved V genes explain less than half of the discrepancy, and the remainder lacks a known reason. This sample comprises tens of thousands of clones, approximately 92% of them detected only once. The ten biggest clones cover 1.5% to 2.5% of the sample. The sample here was peripheral blood, taken in the third trimester of pregnancy. The receptors were gathered from a female donor in good health, enrolled as a control in a pregnancy study.

This sequence joins TRBV5-1 and TRBJ2-1, with TRBD2 identical over 7 bases. This CDR3 has 20 residues. Germline trimming cut 0 bases from V and 0 bases from J; bases unmatched to any gene: 15. Germline CDR1 reads SGHRS; CDR2 reads YFSETQ. The CDR3 region has the DNA TGCGCCAGCAGCTTGGCCACGGGGGAGGGAGCAGTGAGCTCCTACAATGAGCAGTTCTTC. Its protein product is CASSLATGEGAVSSYNEQFF.

The rearrangement uses TRBV7-9 and TRBJ1-6; TRBD1 matches at 7 bases. V gave up 5 bases and J gave up 13 bases; unmatched junction bases: 2. Germline V gene lookup returns CDR1 SEHNR and CDR2 FQNEAQ (reference sequence). The CDR3 sequence is 11 residues long. For the CDR3, the DNA is TGTGCCAGCAGCACACAGGGGCCCCTCCACTTT. Residues: CASSTQGPLHF.

The chain employs TRBV10-3 and TRBJ2-7, with TRBD1 matching 8 bases. Germline assignment: CDR1 ENHRY and CDR2 SYGVKD. V lost 6 bases and J lost 7; bases outside the gene matches: 14. The CDR3 sequence is 15 residues long. The CDR3 DNA is TGTGCCATCAGCCCAAGACAGGGGCTAGGGTATGAGCAGTACTTC. Translated: CAISPRQGLGYEQYF.

V is TRBV28 and J is TRBJ2-1; 10 positions agree with TRBD2. The trim removed 7 bases at V and 12 bases at J, leaving 12 bases unmatched. The CDR3 runs to 14 residues. From germline, CDR1 is MDHEN and CDR2 SYDVKM. In nucleotides, the CDR3 is TGTGCCAGCACGAAAGCGGGGGGGGTACTAGCGCAGTTCTTC. This encodes CASTKAGGVLAQFF.

This chain joins TRBV7-9 and TRBJ2-1, with TRBD2 matching over 10 bases. This CDR3 is 16 amino acids long. Trimming took 2 bases from V and 3 from J; bases not matched to a gene: 4. Per germline, CDR1 SEHNR and CDR2 FQNEAQ (reference sequence). CDR3: CASSLLAGAIYNEQFF. CDR3 nucleotide sequence: TGTGCCAGCAGCTTACTAGCGGGGGCCATCTACAATGAGCAGTTCTTC.

The chain combines TRBV7-3 with TRBJ2-5; 14 nucleotides align to TRBD2. Germline V CDR1 and CDR2: SGHTA, FQGTGA. Trimming cost V 5 bases and J 4 bases; bases outside gene matches: 3. This CDR3 region has 15 residues. CDR3 region: CASSAGLAGGETQYF. The CDR3 nucleotides are TGTGCCAGCAGCGCCGGACTAGCGGGGGGAGAGACCCAGTACTTC.

This clone has just one count. The chain combines TRBV28 with TRBJ2-7, with TRBD1 identical over 7 bases. The CDR3 loop spans 13 amino acids. Germline values: CDR1 MDHEN, CDR2 SYDVKM. The V and J ends lost 7 bases and 5 bases, in that order; junction bases with no gene match: 8. CDR3 DNA: TGTGCCAGCATTTCTCCCGACAGGGACGAGCAGTACTTC. Protein product: CASISPDRDEQYF.

The rearrangement links TRBV7-9 to TRBJ1-1; D may be TRBD1 (6 bases). V lost 7 bases, J lost 4 bases, and 13 bases lay in between. The germline gives CDR1 SEHNR, CDR2 FQNEAQ (reference sequence). This CDR3 is 13 amino acids long. The CDR3 loop is CASTQRGGTEAFF. The CDR3 DNA reads as TGTGCCAGCACCCAGCGAGGGGGCACTGAAGCTTTCTTT.

The chain recombines TRBV7-2 with TRBJ2-1; 12 bases agree with TRBD2. The trim removed 2 bases at V and 4 bases at J, leaving 3 bases unmatched. The germline CDR1 and CDR2 sequences are SGHTA and FQGNSA. This CDR3 contains 16 residues. The CDR3: CASSLSLAGGYNEQFF. For the CDR3, the DNA is TGTGCCAGCAGCTTATCGCTAGCGGGAGGGTACAATGAGCAGTTCTTC.

The chain couples TRBV28 to TRBJ2-7; 7 nucleotides agree with TRBD1. V was clipped by 5 bases and J by 6 bases; unmatched bases: 16. This CDR3 is 16 amino acids long. CDR1 MDHEN and CDR2 SYDVKM come from the germline V gene. The chain's CDR3 is CASSKDRSIIRGEQYF. The CDR3 DNA sequence: TGTGCCAGCAGTAAGGACAGGTCCATCATCCGAGGCGAGCAGTACTTC. Variable domain in full (rest from reference TRBV28 and TRBJ2-7): DVKVTQSSRYLVKRTGEKVFLECVQDMDHENMFWYRQDPGLGLRLIYFSYDVKMKEKGDIPEGYSVSREKKERFSLILESASTNQTSMYLCASSKDRSIIRGEQYFGPGTRLTVT.

This chain links TRBV19 with TRBJ2-5; 10 bases map to TRBD2. The CDR3 runs 16 residues. The junction had 7 bases not matched to a gene; V was cut back by 5 bases and J by 1 base. Per germline, CDR1 LNHDA and CDR2 SQIVND (reference sequence). The DNA of the CDR3 is TGTGCCAGTAGTGAAAGCGGGAGGGGGCTCCAAGAGACCCAGTACTTC. Amino acid sequence: CASSESGRGLQETQYF.

The chain carries TRBV7-9 and TRBJ2-7, with 11 bases matching TRBD2. The CDR3 contains 12 residues. Germline trimming cut 8 bases from V and 5 bases from J; bases unmatched to any gene: 2. Per germline, CDR1 SEHNR and CDR2 FQNEAQ (reference sequence). The CDR3 DNA is TGTGCCAGCGTACTAGCGGGGGACGAGCAGTACTTC. It translates to CASVLAGDEQYF. The complete variable domain, with remaining parts taken from reference TRBV7-9 and TRBJ2-7, reads DTGVSQNPRHKITKRGQNVTFRCDPISEHNRLYWYRQTLGQGPEFLTYFQNEAQLEKSRLLSDRFSAERPKGSFSTLEIQRTEQGDSAMYLCASVLAGDEQYFGPGTRLTVT.

The J gene is TRBJ2-2, the V gene TRBV7-2, with a tentative D call TRBD2 (6 bases). Germline V gives CDR1 SGHTA, CDR2 FQGNSA. The germline V and J ends were trimmed by 5 bases and 6 bases, with 10 bases remaining between them. CDR3 size: 13 residues. The CDR3 DNA reads TGTGCCAGCAGCACCGGGACTTCCGGGGAGCTGTTTTTT. Its translation: CASSTGTSGELFF. The full variable domain, completed using reference TRBV7-2 and TRBJ2-2, is GAGVSQSPSNKVTEKGKDVELRCDPISGHTALYWYRQSLGQGLEFLIYFQGNSAPDKSGLPSDRFSAERTGGSVSTLTIQRTQQEDSAVYLCASSTGTSGELFFGEGSRLTVL.

The chain has TRBV27 and TRBJ1-1, with TRBD1 matching 9 bases. The V gene's germline CDR1 is MNHEY and CDR2 SMNVEV (reference sequence). Losses at the gene ends were 5 bases for V and 8 bases for J; bases not matched to a gene: 12. The CDR3 sequence is 15 residues long. CDR3 sequence: CASSIIQGAIQEAFF. The CDR3 DNA is TGTGCCAGCAGTATAATACAGGGGGCGATACAGGAAGCTTTCTTT.

This chain links TRBV6-5 with TRBJ1-6; D unclear. Looked up from germline, CDR1 is MNHEY and CDR2 is SVGAGI. V was pared by 2 bases and J by 9 bases, with 11 bases between. The CDR3 is 14 amino acids. The CDR3, as DNA: TGTGCCAGCAGTTACCGGGGAAGGAGTTCACCCCTCCACTTT. It is translated as CASSYRGRSSPLHF.

The chain couples TRBV7-3 to TRBJ2-1; 8 bases match TRBD2. The CDR3 covers 16 residues. The V and J ends lost 8 bases and 0 bases, in that order; junction bases with no gene match: 9. The germline gives CDR1 SGHTA, CDR2 FQGTGA. This CDR3 is CASSPRGGSSYNEQFF. CDR3 in DNA: TGTGCCAGCTCCCCCCGCGGGGGGAGCTCCTACAATGAGCAGTTCTTC.

This chain links TRBV15 with TRBJ2-2; unclear D gene. Germline V lookup: CDR1 LNHNV, CDR2 YYDKDF (reference sequence). The CDR3 is 15 amino acids. V gave up 1 base and J gave up 3 bases, with 9 bases separating them. CDR3 protein: CATSRGVADTGELFF. DNA of the CDR3: TGTGCCACCAGCAGAGGCGTGGCGGACACCGGGGAGCTGTTTTTT.

The chain has TRBV28 and TRBJ1-4, with 9 nucleotides matching TRBD1. The CDR3 is 12 residues long. V was pared by 8 bases and J by 8 bases, with 3 bases of the junction left unmatched. Per the germline V gene, CDR1 is MDHEN and CDR2 is SYDVKM. CDR3 loop: CASGTGTEKLFF. CDR3 DNA: TGTGCCAGCGGGACAGGGACCGAAAAACTGTTTTTT.

V gene TRBV7-9 combines with J gene TRBJ2-7; D might be TRBD1 (6 bases). CDR3 length: 14 residues. CDR1 and CDR2 (germline): SEHNR, FQNEAQ (reference sequence). Trimming shortened V by 5 bases and J by 3 bases, and 14 bases separated the two germline ends. The CDR3 DNA reads as TGTGCCAGCAGCCCCAGACAGGCTCGCTACGAGCAGTACTTC. Translated: CASSPRQARYEQYF. Filled out from reference TRBV7-9 and TRBJ2-7, the complete variable domain reads DTGVSQNPRHKITKRGQNVTFRCDPISEHNRLYWYRQTLGQGPEFLTYFQNEAQLEKSRLLSDRFSAERPKGSFSTLEIQRTEQGDSAMYLCASSPRQARYEQYFGPGTRLTVT.

The V gene is TRBV19, the J gene TRBJ2-1, with 7 bases that match TRBD1. There are 14 residues in the CDR3. Germline values: CDR1 LNHDA, CDR2 SQIVND (reference sequence). J gave up 4 bases and V 11 bases, and 11 bases lay outside the gene matches. DNA for the CDR3: TGTGCCGGTATAAGGGACAGCGTTTACAATGAGCAGTTCTTC. It translates to CAGIRDSVYNEQFF.

J is TRBJ2-1 and V is TRBV30; the match to TRBD2 covers 9 bases. Germline V gene lookup returns CDR1 GTSNPN and CDR2 SVGIG (reference sequence). The CDR3 is made up of 16 amino acids. V gave up 5 bases and J gave up 9 bases; unmatched junction bases: 17. The CDR3 reads CAWSTGRGGGSTEQFF. CDR3 DNA sequence: TGTGCCTGGTCGACTGGGCGGGGGGGCGGTTCCACTGAGCAGTTCTTC.

The chain joins TRBV5-6 to TRBJ2-5; 9 bases fit TRBD2. Trimming removed 4 bases from V and 2 bases from J; junction bases left unmatched: 9. This CDR3 is 16 amino acids long. The germline V gene encodes CDR1 SGHDT and CDR2 YYEEEE. CDR3 amino acids: CASSPRLAVTQETQYF. The CDR3 DNA reads as TGTGCCAGCAGCCCCAGACTAGCGGTAACTCAAGAGACCCAGTACTTC.

The chain links TRBV28 to TRBJ1-3, with 7 bases fitting TRBD1. Germline values: CDR1 MDHEN, CDR2 SYDVKM. V shed 5 bases and J 0 bases; nucleotides not matched to a gene: 4. CDR3 size: 15 residues. The CDR3 DNA reads TGTGCCAGCAGTCGACAGGGAAGCTCTGGAAACACCATATATTTT. Translation gives CASSRQGSSGNTIYF.

The chain combines TRBV2 with TRBJ2-7; D possibly corresponds to TRBD2 (5 bases). The germline V and J ends were trimmed by 7 bases and 3 bases, with 19 bases remaining between them. This CDR3 spans 15 amino acids. Germline loops: CDR1 SNHLY, CDR2 FYNNEI. The CDR3 coding sequence is TGTGCCAGCACGATAGCCCCGGGATCCATCTACGAGCAGTACTTC. It yields the protein CASTIAPGSIYEQYF.